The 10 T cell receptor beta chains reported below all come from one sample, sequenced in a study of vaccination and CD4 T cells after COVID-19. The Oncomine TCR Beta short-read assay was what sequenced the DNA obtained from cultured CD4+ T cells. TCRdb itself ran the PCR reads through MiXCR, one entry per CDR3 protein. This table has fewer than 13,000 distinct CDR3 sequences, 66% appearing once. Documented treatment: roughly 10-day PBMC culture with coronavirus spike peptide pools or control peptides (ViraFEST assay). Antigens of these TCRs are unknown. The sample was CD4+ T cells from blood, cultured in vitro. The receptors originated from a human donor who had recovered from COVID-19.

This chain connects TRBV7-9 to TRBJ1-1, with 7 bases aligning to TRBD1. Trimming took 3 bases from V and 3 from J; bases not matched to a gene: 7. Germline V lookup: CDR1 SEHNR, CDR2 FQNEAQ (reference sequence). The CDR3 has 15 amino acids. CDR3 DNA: TGTGCCAGCAGCTTGGGGGACAGAGGGTACACTGAAGCTTTCTTT. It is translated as CASSLGDRGYTEAFF.

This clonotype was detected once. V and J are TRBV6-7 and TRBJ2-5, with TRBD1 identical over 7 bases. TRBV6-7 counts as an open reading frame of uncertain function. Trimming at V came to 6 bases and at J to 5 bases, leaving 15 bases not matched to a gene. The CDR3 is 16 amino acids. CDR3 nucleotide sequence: TGTGCCAGCAGCCAGGAACGGGACAGCTTTAGCGAGACCCAGTACTTC. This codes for CASSQERDSFSETQYF.

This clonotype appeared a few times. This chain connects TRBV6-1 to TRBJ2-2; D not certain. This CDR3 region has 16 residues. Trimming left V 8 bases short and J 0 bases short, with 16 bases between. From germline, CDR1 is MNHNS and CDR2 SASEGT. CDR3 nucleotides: TGTGCCAGCGCTTGGATGGGAAGGCCGAACACCGGGGAGCTGTTTTTT. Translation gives CASAWMGRPNTGELFF.

The CDR3 DNA follows: TGTGCCAGCAGCTTAAGCAGGGGGCCGAGAGTTGATGAAAAACTGTTTTTT. It translates to CASSLSRGPRVDEKLFF. The chain uses TRBV7-9 and TRBJ1-4; 8 bases match TRBD1. V shed 2 bases, J shed 6 bases, and the junction held 11 bases outside the gene matches. Germline CDR1 reads SEHNR; CDR2 reads FQNEAQ (reference sequence). The CDR3 sequence is 17 residues long.

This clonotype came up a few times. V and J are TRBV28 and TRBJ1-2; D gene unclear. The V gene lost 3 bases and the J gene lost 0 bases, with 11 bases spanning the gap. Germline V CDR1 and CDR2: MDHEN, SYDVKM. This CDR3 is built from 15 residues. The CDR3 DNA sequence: TGTGCCAGCAGTTTGGGCAGACTCACTAACTATGGCTACACCTTC. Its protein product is CASSLGRLTNYGYTF.

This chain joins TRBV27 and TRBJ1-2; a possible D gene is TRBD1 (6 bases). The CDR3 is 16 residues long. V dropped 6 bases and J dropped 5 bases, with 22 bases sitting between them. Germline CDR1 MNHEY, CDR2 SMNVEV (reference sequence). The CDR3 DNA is TGTGCCAGCAGAGGAGCACGGTTACAGGGCTCTTATGGCTACACCTTC. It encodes CASRGARLQGSYGYTF.

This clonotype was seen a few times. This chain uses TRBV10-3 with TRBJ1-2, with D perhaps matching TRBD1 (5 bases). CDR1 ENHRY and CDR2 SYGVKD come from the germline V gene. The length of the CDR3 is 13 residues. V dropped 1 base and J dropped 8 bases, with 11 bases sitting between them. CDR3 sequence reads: CAISEWEEGGYTF. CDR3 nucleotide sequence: TGTGCCATCAGTGAGTGGGAAGAGGGGGGCTACACCTTC.

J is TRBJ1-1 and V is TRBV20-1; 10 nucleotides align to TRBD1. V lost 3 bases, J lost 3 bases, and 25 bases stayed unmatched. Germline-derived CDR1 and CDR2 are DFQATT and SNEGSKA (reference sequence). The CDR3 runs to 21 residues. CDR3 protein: CSASLLRDRGLSYPGHTEAFF. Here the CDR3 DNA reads TGCAGTGCTAGTCTCCTTCGGGACAGGGGTTTGTCGTATCCTGGGCACACTGAAGCTTTCTTT.

CDR3 sequence reads: CASSQQGGGYGYTF. The CDR3 coding sequence is TGTGCCAGCAGCCAACAGGGAGGAGGCTATGGCTACACCTTC. V is TRBV6-1 and J is TRBJ1-2; D possibly corresponds to TRBD1 (6 bases). CDR3 length: 14 amino acids. The V end was cut by 6 bases, the J end by 4 bases, with 15 bases between. CDR1 is MNHNS and CDR2 is SASEGT in the germline V gene.

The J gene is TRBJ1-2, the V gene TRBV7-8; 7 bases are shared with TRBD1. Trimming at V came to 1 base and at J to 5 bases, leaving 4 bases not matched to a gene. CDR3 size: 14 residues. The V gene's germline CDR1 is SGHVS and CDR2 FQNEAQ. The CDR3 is CASSLGDRAYGYTF. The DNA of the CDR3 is TGTGCCAGCAGCTTAGGGGACAGAGCTTATGGCTACACCTTC.